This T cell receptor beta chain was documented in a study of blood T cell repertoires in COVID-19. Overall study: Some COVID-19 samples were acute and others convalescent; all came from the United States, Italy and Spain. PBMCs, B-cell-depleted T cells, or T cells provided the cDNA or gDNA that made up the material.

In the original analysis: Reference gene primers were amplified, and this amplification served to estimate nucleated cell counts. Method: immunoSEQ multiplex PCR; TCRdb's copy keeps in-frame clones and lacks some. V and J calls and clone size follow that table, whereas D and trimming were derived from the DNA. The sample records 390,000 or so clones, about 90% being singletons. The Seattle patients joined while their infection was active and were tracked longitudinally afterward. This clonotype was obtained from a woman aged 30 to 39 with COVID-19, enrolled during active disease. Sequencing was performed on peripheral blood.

CDR3 residues: CASRTGLNTEAFF. The CDR3, as DNA: TGTGCCAGCAGGACAGGGCTGAACACTGAAGCTTTCTTT. V gene TRBV7-2 combines with J gene TRBJ1-1; 7 nucleotides match TRBD1. The germline gives CDR1 SGHTA, CDR2 FQGNSA. The CDR3 has 13 residues. With 6 bases clipped from V and 0 bases from J, the junction kept 1 base outside the gene matches.